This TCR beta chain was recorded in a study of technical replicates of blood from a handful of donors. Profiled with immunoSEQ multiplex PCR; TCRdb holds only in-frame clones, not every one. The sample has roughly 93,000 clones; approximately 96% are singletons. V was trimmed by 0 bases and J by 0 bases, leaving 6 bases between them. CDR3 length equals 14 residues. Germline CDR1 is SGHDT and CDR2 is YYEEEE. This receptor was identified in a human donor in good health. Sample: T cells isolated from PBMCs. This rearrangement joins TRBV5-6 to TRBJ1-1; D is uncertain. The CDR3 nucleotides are TGTGCCAGCAGCTTGGGCCACTTGAACACTGAAGCTTTCTTT. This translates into CASSLGHLNTEAFF. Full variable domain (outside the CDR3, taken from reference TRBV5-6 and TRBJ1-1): DAGVTQSPTHLIKTRGQQVTLRCSPKSGHDTVSWYQQALGQGPQFIFQYYEEEERQRGNFPDRFSGHQFPNYSSELNVNALLLGDSALYLCASSLGHLNTEAFFGQGTRLTVV.